What follows describes a single T cell receptor (beta chain). These data originate in a study of blood T cell repertoires in COVID-19. Study-wide background: Material from acute and convalescent COVID-19 was sourced from the United States, Italy and Spain. T cells, B-cell-depleted T cells, or PBMCs provided the cDNA or gDNA that served as material.

Germline V gives CDR1 SNHLY, CDR2 FYNNEI. The CDR3 totals 12 residues. V lost 10 bases to trimming and J lost 7 bases, with 11 bases between them. Original methodology: Counts of nucleated cells, estimated from reference gene primer amplification, were obtained. The assay was immunoSEQ multiplex PCR, and TCRdb's table has in-frame clones only and misses some. Clone size and V and J calls were adopted from that table, with D and trimming inferred from the DNA. The sample shows roughly 190,000 clones, about 80% of them seen only once. This sequence joins TRBV2 and TRBJ1-6; D is ambiguous. The receptor comes from a man aged 60 to 69 with acute or convalescent COVID-19. Sequencing input: peripheral blood. The CDR3 DNA sequence: TGTGCCATCAGGAGAGAAAATTCACCCCTCCACTTT. Residues: CAIRRENSPLHF.